This entry lists 22 T cell receptor beta chains sequenced from one sample in a study of human T cells and chemical hapten exposure. TCRdb re-called the RACE reads with MiXCR, one entry per CDR3 protein. The sample holds 95,000 or so distinct CDR3 sequences, more than 9.5% seen once. Time point reported: patch test 2, 6 weeks after DPC sensitization. Treatment described: therapeutic diphenylcyclopropenone sensitization with weekly scalp DPC. Sequencing used whole blood, obtained in connection with sensitization to the hapten diphenylcyclopropenone (DPC). The source of these receptors is a woman aged 40 to 50 with alopecia areata. Some clones in this sample may be carry-over from other donors' samples.

This clonotype was found a few times. This sequence joins TRBV7-2 and TRBJ2-6; D is possibly TRBD1 (5 bases). CDR3 length equals 16 residues. Germline values: CDR1 SGHTA, CDR2 FQGNSA. Trimming took off 6 bases at V and 0 bases at J, with 12 bases between the two ends. The CDR3 bases are TGTGCCAGCAGTCAACCAAGGGGCTCTGGGGCCAACGTCCTGACTTTC. As protein: CASSQPRGSGANVLTF.

This clonotype was counted ten times or more. The gene calls are TRBV7-2 and TRBJ2-7; 7 bases align to TRBD1. Germline V gene data show CDR1 as SGHTA and CDR2 as FQGNSA. The trim removed 0 bases at V and 2 bases at J, leaving 4 bases unmatched. The CDR3 is 15 amino acids. The CDR3 nucleotides read TGTGCCAGCAGCTTAGCTAAAGGACAGGCCTACGAGCAGTACTTC. The encoded protein is CASSLAKGQAYEQYF.

For this clonotype: A much larger clone differs from this one at a single base, so this may be a read error. The chain combines TRBV30 with TRBJ1-2; tentative D call: TRBD1 (5 bases). Germline V CDR1 and CDR2: GTSNPN, SVGIG (reference sequence). The CDR3 runs to 18 residues. The CDR3 bases are TGTGCCTGGAGTGTAACGGGACCGTTAAGGCCGGAGGACTATAGCTACACCTTC. This translates into CAWSVTGPLRPEDYSYTF.

This clonotype has only a few counts. The genes are TRBV18 and TRBJ1-1, with unresolved D. This CDR3 region has 14 residues. Per germline, CDR1 KGHSH and CDR2 LQKENI. The germline V and J ends were trimmed by 3 bases and 1 base, with 9 bases remaining between them. In nucleotides, the CDR3 is TGTGCCAGCTCACCGTCAGAAAAGAACACTGAAGCTTTCTTT. It encodes CASSPSEKNTEAFF. The whole variable domain, filled in from reference TRBV18 and TRBJ1-1, reads NAGVMQNPRHLVRRRGQEARLRCSPMKGHSHVYWYRQLPEEGLKFMVYLQKENIIDESGMPKERFSAEFPKEGPSILRIQQVVRGDSAAYFCASSPSEKNTEAFFGQGTRLTVV.

V gene TRBV4-3 combines with J gene TRBJ2-7; 7 bases agree with TRBD1. The germline CDR1 and CDR2 sequences are LGHNA and YSLEER. The CDR3 spans 15 residues. Trimming took 2 bases from V and 0 from J; bases not matched to a gene: 4. The chain's CDR3 is CASSQNWDSSYEQYF. CDR3 in DNA: TGCGCCAGCAGCCAAAATTGGGACAGCTCCTACGAGCAGTACTTC.

About this clonotype: This may arise from a read error, as a much more abundant clone is one base away. The rearrangement links TRBV6-5 to TRBJ2-7; D gene unclear. CDR1 and CDR2 from the germline V gene are MNHEY and SVGAGI. This CDR3 region has 11 residues. V lost 4 bases and J 4 bases, leaving 5 bases between the germline ends. The CDR3 bases are TGTGCCAGCAGTTCCCCATACGAGCAGTACTTC. It translates to CASSSPYEQYF.

This clonotype was detected a few times. The chain carries TRBV18 and TRBJ1-6; D ambiguous. CDR1 and CDR2 (germline): KGHSH, LQKENI. The CDR3 contains 16 residues. Trimming took 1 base from V and 0 from J, leaving 7 bases between them. This CDR3 is CASSPLPSSYNSPLHF. CDR3 nucleotides: TGTGCCAGCTCACCACTTCCAAGCTCCTATAATTCACCCCTCCACTTT. Complete variable domain (other parts from reference TRBV18 and TRBJ1-6): NAGVMQNPRHLVRRRGQEARLRCSPMKGHSHVYWYRQLPEEGLKFMVYLQKENIIDESGMPKERFSAEFPKEGPSILRIQQVVRGDSAAYFCASSPLPSSYNSPLHFGNGTRLTVT.

The sample holds many counts of this clonotype. The V and J genes are TRBV5-4 and TRBJ2-7, with TRBD2 identical over 10 bases. Trimming cost V 0 bases and J 3 bases; bases outside gene matches: 3. The CDR3 runs 15 residues. From germline, CDR1 is SGHNT and CDR2 YYREEE (reference sequence). CDR3 residues: CASSLGAGGNYEQYF. The CDR3 DNA reads TGTGCCAGCAGCTTGGGAGCGGGAGGGAACTACGAGCAGTACTTC.

A few counts support this clonotype. The chain combines TRBV4-3 with TRBJ2-1; D is perhaps TRBD1 (6 bases). The V end was cut by 0 bases, the J end by 2 bases, with 8 bases between. Germline V gene sequence: CDR1 LGHNA, CDR2 YSLEER. This CDR3 has 15 residues. CDR3 bases: TGCGCCAGCAGCCAAGATTGGACAGCCTACAATGAGCAGTTCTTC. The encoded protein is CASSQDWTAYNEQFF.

The table lists this clonotype with many counts. The CDR3, as DNA: TGTGCCAGCAGTTATCCCTCGGGACAGGGCTATCATCTTTACGAGCAGTACTTC. Protein sequence: CASSYPSGQGYHLYEQYF. The chain carries TRBV6-2 or TRBV6-3 and TRBJ2-7; 9 bases map to TRBD1. Germline CDR1 is MNHEY and CDR2 is SVGEGT. The CDR3 totals 18 residues. The V segment lost 3 bases and the J segment 4 bases; nucleotides outside the gene matches: 16.

V usage is TRBV29-1 and J usage is TRBJ1-2; 7 bases are a match to TRBD1. The J segment lost 4 bases and the V segment lost 3 bases, leaving 5 bases of the junction unmatched. CDR1 is SQVTM and CDR2 is ANQGSEA in the germline V gene. The length of the CDR3 is 13 residues. CDR3 protein: CSVEIDRAYGYTF. The CDR3 DNA reads as TGCAGCGTTGAGATAGACAGGGCCTATGGCTACACCTTC.

This sequence joins TRBV27 and TRBJ2-5; 9 bases line up with TRBD1. The ends lost 5 bases at V and 4 bases at J; junction bases unmatched: 14. The CDR3 covers 17 residues. Germline lookup yields CDR1 MNHEY and CDR2 SMNVEV (reference sequence). CDR3 region: CASSGFLRTGVPETQYF. The DNA of the CDR3 is TGTGCCAGCAGTGGGTTTCTAAGGACAGGGGTACCAGAGACCCAGTACTTC.

This clonotype was found a few times. This chain connects TRBV29-1 to TRBJ1-2; 8 nucleotides line up with TRBD1. Germline V gene sequence: CDR1 SQVTM, CDR2 ANQGSEA. The CDR3 is made up of 13 amino acids. Losses at the gene ends were 6 bases for V and 3 bases for J; bases not matched to a gene: 6. DNA for the CDR3: TGCAGCGTCTACATGGGACAGGACTATGGCTACACCTTC. Protein: CSVYMGQDYGYTF.

At least ten counts were recorded for this clonotype. V is TRBV14 and J is TRBJ2-7; maybe TRBD2 (5 bases). Germline V gene lookup returns CDR1 SGHDN and CDR2 FVKESK. Trimming pared 1 base from V and 4 bases from J, leaving 14 bases between. The CDR3 contains 15 residues. The CDR3 protein is CASSQVRVGPYEQYF. The CDR3, as DNA: TGTGCCAGCAGCCAAGTGAGGGTAGGACCTTACGAGCAGTACTTC.

The chain recombines TRBV30 with TRBJ2-1; D is uncertain. The V end lost 2 bases, the J end lost 4 bases, and 15 bases lay between the germline ends. Germline CDR1 is GTSNPN and CDR2 is SVGIG (reference sequence). The CDR3 has 15 amino acids. The chain's CDR3 is CAWSTQDTQYNEQFF. The CDR3 DNA reads as TGTGCCTGGAGTACCCAAGACACCCAATACAATGAGCAGTTCTTC.

The chain combines TRBV29-1 with TRBJ2-1; 7 nucleotides align to TRBD1. The CDR3 totals 14 residues. V lost 4 bases and J lost 0; bases outside the gene matches: 3. From germline, CDR1 is SQVTM and CDR2 ANQGSEA. The CDR3 DNA reads as TGCAGCGTTGCCGACAGGGACTCCTACAATGAGCAGTTCTTC. Amino acids: CSVADRDSYNEQFF.

Many counts were recorded for this clonotype. This CDR3 reads CASSPPAGTEAFF. CDR3 nucleotide sequence: TGTGCCAGCAGCCCCCCCGCGGGGACTGAAGCTTTCTTT. The chain joins TRBV3-1 to TRBJ1-1; D gene unclear. This CDR3 is 13 amino acids long. From germline, CDR1 is LGHDT and CDR2 YNNKEL (reference sequence). V was trimmed by 4 bases and J by 5 bases, leaving 11 bases between them.

This clonotype was picked up many times. The chain couples TRBV5-1 to TRBJ2-1, with D unclear. Trimming removed 0 bases at V and 2 bases at J, with 12 bases between. Per germline, CDR1 SGHRS and CDR2 YFSETQ. The CDR3 runs 16 residues. CDR3 protein: CASSLAASWTYNEQFF. The CDR3 DNA follows: TGCGCCAGCAGCTTGGCCGCCTCCTGGACCTACAATGAGCAGTTCTTC.

A few counts support this clonotype. The rearrangement links TRBV6-2 or TRBV6-3 to TRBJ2-7, with D perhaps TRBD2 (5 bases). Germline loops: CDR1 MNHEY, CDR2 SVGEGT. The CDR3 contains 11 residues. V was clipped by 7 bases and J by 7 bases, with 11 bases between them. CDR3 in DNA: TGTGCCAGCAACCCCCCGGGAGAGCAGTACTTC. Encoded protein: CASNPPGEQYF.

This clonotype was detected only a few times. The gene calls are TRBV6-5 and TRBJ2-1, with D unresolved. The germline V gene encodes CDR1 MNHEY and CDR2 SVGAGI. This CDR3 is 13 amino acids long. Trimming took 5 bases from V and 7 from J, leaving 12 bases between them. The CDR3 bases are TGTGCCAGCAGTCCCCCGGGCCAGAATGAGCAGTTCTTC. It specifies CASSPPGQNEQFF.

This clonotype was counted between two and nine times. The junction departs from the called germline gene at one end, perhaps through a read error. Written as DNA, the CDR3 is TGCAGTGCGAGAGGCTTTGACCCGAGGGTTTTGGAGACCCAGTACTTC. The encoded protein is CSARGFDPRVLETQYF. The chain joins TRBV20-1 to TRBJ2-5, with TRBD2 as a possible D gene (5 bases). The CDR3 loop spans 16 amino acids. Germline assignment: CDR1 DFQATT and CDR2 SNEGSKA (reference sequence).

At least ten counts were recorded for this clonotype. The V call is TRBV18, the J call TRBJ2-7; D gene ambiguous. The CDR3 length is 14 residues. V was pared by 0 bases and J by 6 bases, with 12 bases between. Germline V gene sequence: CDR1 KGHSH, CDR2 LQKENI. The DNA of the CDR3 is TGTGCCAGCTCACCACCTATAGTGTTTGGCGAGCAGTACTTC. It yields the protein CASSPPIVFGEQYF.